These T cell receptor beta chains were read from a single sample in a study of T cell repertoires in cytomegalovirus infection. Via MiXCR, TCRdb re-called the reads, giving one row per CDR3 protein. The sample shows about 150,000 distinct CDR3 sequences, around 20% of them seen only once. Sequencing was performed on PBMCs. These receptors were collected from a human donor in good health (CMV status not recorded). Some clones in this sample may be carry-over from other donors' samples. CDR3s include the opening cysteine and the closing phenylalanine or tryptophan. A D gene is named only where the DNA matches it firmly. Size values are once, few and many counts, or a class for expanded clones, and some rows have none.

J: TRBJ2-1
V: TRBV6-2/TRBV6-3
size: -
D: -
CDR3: CASSQPGFGVESNEQFF
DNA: TGTGCCAGCAGCCAACCCGGGTTCGGGGTAGAAAGCAATGAGCAGTTCTTC

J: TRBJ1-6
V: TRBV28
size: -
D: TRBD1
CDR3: CASSPQGPFPSPLHF
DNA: TGTGCCAGCAGTCCACAGGGGCCGTTCCCTTCACCCCTCCACTTT

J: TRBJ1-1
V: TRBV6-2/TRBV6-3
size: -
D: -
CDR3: CASTRAVPGTEAFF
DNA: TGTGCCAGCACCAGAGCGGTCCCGGGGACTGAAGCTTTCTTT

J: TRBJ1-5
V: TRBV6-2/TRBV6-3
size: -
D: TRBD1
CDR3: CASSPPAYRGDQPQHF
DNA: TGTGCCAGCAGTCCTCCAGCCTACAGGGGTGATCAGCCCCAGCATTTT

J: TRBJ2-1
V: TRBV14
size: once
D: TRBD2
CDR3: CASSQDSPLADNEQFF
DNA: TGTGCCAGCAGCCAAGATTCCCCCCTAGCGGACAATGAGCAGTTCTTC

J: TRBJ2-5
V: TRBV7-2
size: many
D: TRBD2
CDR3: CASSLTSGGETQYF
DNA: TGTGCCAGCAGCTTAACTAGCGGAGGAGAGACCCAGTACTTC

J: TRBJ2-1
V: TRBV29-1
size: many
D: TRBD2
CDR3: CSCVAGVGNEQFF
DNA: TGCAGCTGCGTAGCGGGAGTAGGGAATGAGCAGTTCTTC

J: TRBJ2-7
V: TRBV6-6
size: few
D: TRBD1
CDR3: CASSGPGQDSYEQYF
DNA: TGTGCCAGCAGTGGTCCGGGACAGGACTCCTACGAGCAGTACTTC

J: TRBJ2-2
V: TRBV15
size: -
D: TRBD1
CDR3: CATSRAGQADTGELFF
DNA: TGTGCCACCAGCAGGGCCGGACAGGCAGACACCGGGGAGCTGTTTTTT

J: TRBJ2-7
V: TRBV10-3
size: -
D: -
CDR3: CAISESGFQIYEQYF
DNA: TGTGCCATCAGTGAGAGTGGGTTTCAGATCTACGAGCAGTACTTC

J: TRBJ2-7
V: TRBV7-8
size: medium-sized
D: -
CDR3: CASSLTARGLLRLSYEQYF
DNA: TGTGCCAGCAGCTTAACAGCCAGGGGTTTGTTACGGCTCTCCTACGAGCAGTACTTC

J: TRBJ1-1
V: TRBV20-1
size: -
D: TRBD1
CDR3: CSARNPGGSEAFF
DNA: TGCAGTGCTAGAAACCCAGGGGGATCTGAAGCTTTCTTT

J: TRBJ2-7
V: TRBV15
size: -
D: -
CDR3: CATSSRDTRGEQYF
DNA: TGTGCCACCAGCAGTAGGGACACCCGTGGCGAGCAGTACTTC

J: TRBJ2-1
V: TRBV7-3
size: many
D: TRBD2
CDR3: CASSLTSGLALYNEQFF
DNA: TGTGCCAGCAGCTTAACGTCAGGACTAGCCCTTTACAATGAGCAGTTCTTC

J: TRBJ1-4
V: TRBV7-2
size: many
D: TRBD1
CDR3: CASSQGGGIEKLFF
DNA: TGTGCCAGCAGCCAGGGGGGGGGGATCGAAAAACTGTTTTTT

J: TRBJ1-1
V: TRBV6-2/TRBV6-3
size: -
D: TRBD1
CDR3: CASSFLTGDTEAFF
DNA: TGTGCCAGCAGTTTTTTGACAGGGGACACTGAAGCTTTCTTT

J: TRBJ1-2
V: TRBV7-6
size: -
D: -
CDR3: CASSFTGDYGYTF
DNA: TGTGCCAGCAGTTTCACGGGGGACTATGGCTACACCTTC

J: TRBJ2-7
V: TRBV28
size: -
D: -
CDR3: CASSLGSREQYF
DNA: TGTGCCAGCAGTTTAGGGTCGCGAGAGCAGTACTTC

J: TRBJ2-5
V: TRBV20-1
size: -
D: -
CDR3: CSAAAWTEIQETQYF
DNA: TGCAGTGCTGCCGCCTGGACAGAAATCCAAGAGACCCAGTACTTC

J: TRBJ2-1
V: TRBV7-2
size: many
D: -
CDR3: CASRLDRSSYNEQFF
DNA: TGTGCCAGCAGACTCGACAGGAGCTCCTACAATGAGCAGTTCTTC

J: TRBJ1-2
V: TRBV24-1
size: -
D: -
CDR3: CATSEGRLGYTF
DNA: TGTGCCACCAGTGAGGGGAGGCTTGGCTACACCTTC

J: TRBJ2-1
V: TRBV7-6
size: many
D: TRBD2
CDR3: CASSLVSSGSAYNEQFF
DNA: TGTGCCAGCAGCTTAGTGTCCAGCGGGAGCGCGTACAATGAGCAGTTCTTC

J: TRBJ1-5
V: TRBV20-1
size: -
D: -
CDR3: CSARDLAGGNQPQHF
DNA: TGCAGTGCTAGAGATCTTGCAGGGGGCAATCAGCCCCAGCATTTT

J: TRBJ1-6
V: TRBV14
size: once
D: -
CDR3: CASSQEQGLPPLHF
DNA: TGTGCCAGCAGCCAGGAACAGGGCCTTCCACCCCTCCACTTT

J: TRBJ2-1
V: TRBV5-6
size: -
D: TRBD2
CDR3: CASTAWNGRSYNEQFF
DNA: TGTGCCAGCACCGCTTGGAACGGGAGGTCCTACAATGAGCAGTTCTTC

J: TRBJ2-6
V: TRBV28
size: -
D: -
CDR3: CASRSGSGANVLTF
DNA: TGTGCCAGCAGATCAGGGAGTGGGGCCAACGTCCTGACTTTC

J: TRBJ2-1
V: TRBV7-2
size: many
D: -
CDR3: CASSSRQNNEQFF
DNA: TGTGCCAGCAGCTCGCGACAGAACAATGAGCAGTTCTTC

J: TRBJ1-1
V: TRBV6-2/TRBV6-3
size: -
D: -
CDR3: CASPLNTEAFF
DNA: TGTGCCAGCCCCTTGAACACTGAAGCTTTCTTT

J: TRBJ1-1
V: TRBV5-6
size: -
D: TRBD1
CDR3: CASSTQRGRGNTEAFF
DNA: TGTGCCAGCAGCACCCAGAGGGGGCGAGGGAACACTGAAGCTTTCTTT

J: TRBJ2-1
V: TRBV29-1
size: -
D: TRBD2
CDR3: CSVEDRDSGTPPYNEQFF
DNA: TGCAGCGTTGAAGATCGGGATAGCGGGACCCCCCCCTACAATGAGCAGTTCTTC

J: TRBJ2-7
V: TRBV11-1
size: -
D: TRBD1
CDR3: CASSSRTGGSEQYF
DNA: TGTGCCAGCAGCTCAAGGACAGGGGGCTCCGAGCAGTACTTC